This T cell receptor (beta chain) was identified during a study of T-cell reconstitution after alpha-beta-depleted transplantation in children. Unique molecular identifiers were used to barcode this TCRbeta library. TCRdb redid the calling of the PCR reads with MiXCR, one entry per CDR3 protein. Among over 400,000 distinct CDR3 sequences, around 12% were seen once, and the ten largest hold about 5.6%. Germline CDR1 and CDR2: SNHLY and FYNNEI. Trimming took 5 bases from V and 6 from J, leaving 8 bases between them. This CDR3 contains 12 residues. There are many counts of this clonotype. The material was PBMCs from the stem cell graft donor, obtained from the stem cell graft. The sequence derives from a human donor who donated a stem cell graft to a child with combined immunodeficiency. The chain has TRBV2 and TRBJ1-5; D call uncertain. For the CDR3, the DNA is TGTGCCAGCAGTCGAATAACTCAGCCCCAGCATTTT. Translating it yields CASSRITQPQHF.